The 9 T cell receptor beta chains given below trace back to one sample, sequenced in a study of blood T cell repertoires in COVID-19. The protocol was immunoSEQ multiplex PCR, while the TCRdb copy is restricted to in-frame clones and leaves out a portion. The sample holds approximately 300,000 clones, about 85% seen once. The sequenced sample was PBMCs or T cells enriched from blood (not recorded which). The receptors were sampled from a woman younger than 45 who had recovered from COVID-19.

The chain has TRBV19 and TRBJ2-7, with TRBD1 matching over 7 bases. The CDR3 length is 15 residues. Germline V gives CDR1 LNHDA, CDR2 SQIVND (reference sequence). The junction had 5 bases not matched to a gene; V was cut back by 2 bases and J by 1 base. CDR3 protein: CASSIRRDRSYEQYF. CDR3 bases: TGTGCCAGTAGTATACGCCGGGACAGATCCTACGAGCAGTACTTC.

The chain uses TRBV4-2 and TRBJ1-2, with TRBD1 matching over 7 bases. This CDR3 is 13 amino acids long. The V and J ends lost 5 bases and 4 bases, in that order; junction bases with no gene match: 4. In germline, CDR1 is LGHNA, CDR2 YNFKEQ. In nucleotides, the CDR3 is TGTGCCAGCAGCGAGGACAGGCGCTATGGCTACACCTTC. Translation gives CASSEDRRYGYTF.

This chain links TRBV6-2 or TRBV6-3 with TRBJ2-7; weak D call: TRBD2 (6 bases). Germline V CDR1 and CDR2: MNHEY, SVGEGT. V lost 5 bases to trimming and J lost 2 bases, with 13 bases between them. The CDR3 spans 14 residues. The CDR3 DNA is TGTGCCAGCAGTCGCCAATCGGGGGCCTACGAGCAGTACTTC. This sequence encodes CASSRQSGAYEQYF.

The CDR3 loop reads CASSGQGAVSNQPQHF. For the CDR3, the DNA is TGTGCCAGCAGCGGACAGGGGGCGGTGAGCAATCAGCCCCAGCATTTT. This chain joins TRBV2 and TRBJ1-5, with 11 bases lining up with TRBD1. This CDR3 is 16 amino acids long. The ends lost 6 bases at V and 1 base at J; junction bases unmatched: 5. The germline V gene has CDR1 SNHLY and CDR2 FYNNEI.

The genes are TRBV3-1 (or the pseudogene TRBV3-2) and TRBJ1-1; D unresolved. The CDR3 extends over 11 amino acids. Trimming left V 4 bases short and J 4 bases short, with 4 bases between. Per germline, CDR1 LGHDT and CDR2 YNNKEL (reference sequence). Here the CDR3 DNA reads TGTGCCAGCAGCCTAGCCACTGAAGCTTTCTTT. It encodes CASSLATEAFF.

The CDR3 nucleotides read TGTGCCAGCACCCCGGCGGGCTACACTGAAGCTTTCTTT. Translated: CASTPAGYTEAFF. The chain couples TRBV12-3 or TRBV12-4 to TRBJ1-1, with D hard to call. Deletions cut 7 bases from V and 3 bases from J, with 12 bases between. There are 13 residues in the CDR3.

In nucleotides, the CDR3 is TGTGCCAGCAGCGCCCTAATTGGGACAGGCGGGGAGCTGTTTTTT. It specifies CASSALIGTGGELFF. This rearrangement joins TRBV9 to TRBJ2-2, with 8 positions matching TRBD1. Germline V CDR1 and CDR2: SGDLS, YYNGEE. The CDR3 runs to 15 residues. Germline trimming cut 3 bases from V and 7 bases from J; bases unmatched to any gene: 8.

This clone was recorded once. Here the CDR3 DNA reads TGTGCCAGTAGTAGGGGCGACAGGGGGGCTTCTGGCTACACCTTC. This codes for CASSRGDRGASGYTF. The chain couples TRBV19 to TRBJ1-2, with 9 bases that match TRBD1. Germline loops: CDR1 LNHDA, CDR2 SQIVND (reference sequence). The CDR3 runs 15 residues. The V and J ends lost 4 bases and 7 bases, in that order; junction bases with no gene match: 10. The full variable domain, in which reference TRBV19 and TRBJ1-2 provide the parts outside the CDR3, is DGGITQSPKYLFRKEGQNVTLSCEQNLNHDAMYWYRQDPGQGLRLIYYSQIVNDFQKGDIAEGYSVSREKKESFPLTVTSAQKNPTAFYLCASSRGDRGASGYTFGSGTRLTVV.

The chain joins TRBV12-3 or TRBV12-4 to TRBJ2-5; 7 bases are a match to TRBD1. This CDR3 is 13 amino acids long. J was trimmed by 3 bases and V by 5 bases; bases with no gene match: 3. For the CDR3, the DNA is TGTGCCAGCAGTCCGGGGACAGAAGAGACCCAGTACTTC. Translation gives CASSPGTEETQYF.